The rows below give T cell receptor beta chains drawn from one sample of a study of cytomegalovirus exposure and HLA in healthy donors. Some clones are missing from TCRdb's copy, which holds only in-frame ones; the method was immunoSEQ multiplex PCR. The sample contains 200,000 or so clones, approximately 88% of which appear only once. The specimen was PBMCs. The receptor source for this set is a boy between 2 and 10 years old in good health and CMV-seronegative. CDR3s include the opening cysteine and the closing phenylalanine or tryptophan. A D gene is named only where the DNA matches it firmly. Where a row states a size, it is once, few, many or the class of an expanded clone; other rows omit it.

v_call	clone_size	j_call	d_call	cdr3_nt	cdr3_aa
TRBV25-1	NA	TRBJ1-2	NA	TGTGCCAGCAGTGAATCTGAGTACCGTCACTATGGCTACACCTTC	CASSESEYRHYGYTF
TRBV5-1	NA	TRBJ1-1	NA	TGCGCCAGCAGCTTGGTCGATGGGGGAGGAGGCACTGAAGCTTTCTTT	CASSLVDGGGGTEAFF
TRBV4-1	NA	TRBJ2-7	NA	TGCGCCAGCAGCCAAGGGATTACTTCTAAGGGGTACGAGCAGTACTTC	CASSQGITSKGYEQYF
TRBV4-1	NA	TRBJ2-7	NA	TGCGCCAGCAGCACCCGACAGGTCGGTTACGAGCAGTACTTC	CASSTRQVGYEQYF
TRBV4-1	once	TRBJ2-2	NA	TGCGCCAGCAGCCAATTCTCGACGGGAAGGGGGACCGGGGAGCTGTTTTTT	CASSQFSTGRGTGELFF
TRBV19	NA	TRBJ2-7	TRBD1	TGTGCCAGTATTAACTGCTGGAGACAGGGAACGTTCGAGCAGTACTTC	CASINCWRQGTFEQYF
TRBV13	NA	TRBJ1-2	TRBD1	TGTGCCAGCAGCGGTTGGACAGGAGTCAACTATGGCTACACCTTC	CASSGWTGVNYGYTF
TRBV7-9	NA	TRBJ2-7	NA	TGTGCCAGCAGCTTTGGCAGGGGATCCTACGAGCAGTACTTC	CASSFGRGSYEQYF
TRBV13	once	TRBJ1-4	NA	TGTGCCAGCAGCCTCAACCGGGTTGTAGGTGATGAAAAACTGTTTTTT	CASSLNRVVGDEKLFF
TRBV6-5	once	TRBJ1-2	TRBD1	TGTGCCAGCAGCCGATCGCCGGGACAGGGACGTGGCTACACCTTC	CASSRSPGQGRGYTF
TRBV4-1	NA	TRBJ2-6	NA	TGCGCCAGCAGCCACTCCGGGGCCAACGTCCTGACTTTC	CASSHSGANVLTF
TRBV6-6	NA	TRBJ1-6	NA	TGTGCCAGCAGTCTGAACAGGGTAAACCCACCCCTCCACTTT	CASSLNRVNPPLHF
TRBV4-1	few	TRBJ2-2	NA	TGCGCCAGCAGCCCGACGACGGGCACCGGGGAGCTGTTTTTT	CASSPTTGTGELFF
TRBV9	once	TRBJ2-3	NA	TGTGCCAGCAGCACCCGGGTCACAGATACGCAGTATTTT	CASSTRVTDTQYF
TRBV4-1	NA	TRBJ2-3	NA	TGCGCCAGCAGCCAAGATTGGCTGGCAACAGATACGCAGTATTTT	CASSQDWLATDTQYF
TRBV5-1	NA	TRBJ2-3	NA	TGCGCCAGCAGCTTGGTTAACAGAGATACGCAGTATTTT	CASSLVNRDTQYF
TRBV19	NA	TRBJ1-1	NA	TGTGCCAGTAGTATTAGGGAGTCCAACGCTGAAGCTTTCTTT	CASSIRESNAEAFF
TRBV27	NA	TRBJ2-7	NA	TGTGCCAGCAGTTTCGGTGCGGGGACCACCTACGAGCAGTACTTC	CASSFGAGTTYEQYF
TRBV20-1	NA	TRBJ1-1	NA	TGCAGTGCTAGAGTGGGGGGAGAAGCTTTCTTT	CSARVGGEAFF
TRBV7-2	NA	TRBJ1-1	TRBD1	TGTGCCAGCAGCTTCGAACAGGGGGGTTCGACTGAAGCTTTCTTT	CASSFEQGGSTEAFF
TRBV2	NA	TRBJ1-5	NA	TGTGCCAGCAGTGTGTCTGGCCAGGGAGGCCAGCCCCAGCATTTT	CASSVSGQGGQPQHF
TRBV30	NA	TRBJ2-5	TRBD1	TGTGCCTGGAGTGTACTAAAGGGGGCCGAGACCCAGTACTTC	CAWSVLKGAETQYF
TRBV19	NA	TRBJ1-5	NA	TGTGCCAGTAGTATAGGCGGCGGTGGTCAGCCCCAGCATTTT	CASSIGGGGQPQHF
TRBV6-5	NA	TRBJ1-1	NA	TGTGCCAGCAGTTACCGTACAGGGACCACTGAAGCTTTCTTT	CASSYRTGTTEAFF
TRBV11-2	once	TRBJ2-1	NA	TGTGCCAGCAGTTGGGCAGGGTACAATGAGCATTTCTTC	CASSWAGYNEHFF
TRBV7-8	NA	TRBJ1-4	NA	TGTGCCAGCAGCGGGGGGGTGGGCTTGGATGAAAAACTGTTTTTT	CASSGGVGLDEKLFF
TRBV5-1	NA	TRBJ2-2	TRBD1	TGCGCCAGCAGCCGCGACAGGGGGAACACCGGGGAGCTGTTTTTT	CASSRDRGNTGELFF
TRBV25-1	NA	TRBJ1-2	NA	TGTGCCAGCAGTGATTCGTGGAGCTATGGCTACACCTTC	CASSDSWSYGYTF
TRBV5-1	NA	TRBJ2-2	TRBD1	TGCGCCAGCAGCCCGGGGCAGGGGGCCGGCGGGGAGCTGTTTTTT	CASSPGQGAGGELFF
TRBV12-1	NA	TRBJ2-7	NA	TGTGCCAGCAGCTTTATCAGTCCGTGGACTAGCGGCTACGAGCAGTACTTC	CASSFISPWTSGYEQYF
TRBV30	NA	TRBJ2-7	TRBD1	TGTGCCTGGTCTTGGACAGGGGCTGGGGACGAGCAGTACTTC	CAWSWTGAGDEQYF
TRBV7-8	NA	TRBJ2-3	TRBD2	TGTGCCAGCAGCCGGGCACGACTAGCTAACACAGATACGCAGTATTTT	CASSRARLANTDTQYF
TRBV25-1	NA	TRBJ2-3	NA	TGTGCCAGCAGTGTACTAGGGCCCACAGATACGCAGTATTTT	CASSVLGPTDTQYF
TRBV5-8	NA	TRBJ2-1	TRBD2	TGTGCCAGCAACGATCCCGGGACTAGCGGGGGGGGAGACAATGAGCAGTTCTTC	CASNDPGTSGGGDNEQFF
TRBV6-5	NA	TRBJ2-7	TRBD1	TGTGCCAGTGCTAACCGTGGACAGGGCTACGAGCAGTACTTC	CASANRGQGYEQYF
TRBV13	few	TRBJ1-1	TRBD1	TGTGCCAGCAGCGCCCGGACAGGGCTGAACACTGAAGCTTTCTTT	CASSARTGLNTEAFF
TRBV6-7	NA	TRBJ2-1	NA	TGTGCCAGCAGTTACCCGGGTCTGGTGGGGCAGTTCTTC	CASSYPGLVGQFF
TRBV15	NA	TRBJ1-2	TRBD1	TGTGCCACCAGCAGAGATTGGGCCATAACAGGGGGCAACGATAATGGCTACACCTTC	CATSRDWAITGGNDNGYTF
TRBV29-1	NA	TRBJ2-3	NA	TGCAGCCTAACAGGGATATTGACAGATACGCAGTATTTT	CSLTGILTDTQYF
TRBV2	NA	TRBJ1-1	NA	TGTGCCAGCAGTGAGGCAGGGGCAAGTAGTGAAGCTTTCTTT	CASSEAGASSEAFF
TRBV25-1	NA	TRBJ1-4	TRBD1	TGTGCCAGCTGGGATCCCGGGACAGATGAAAAACTGTTTTTT	CASWDPGTDEKLFF
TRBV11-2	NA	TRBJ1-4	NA	TGTGCCAGCAGCCCCAACTTTGAAAAACTGTTTTTT	CASSPNFEKLFF
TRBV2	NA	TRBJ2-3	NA	TGTGCCAGCAACAAACTAGATGCAGATACGCAGTATTTT	CASNKLDADTQYF
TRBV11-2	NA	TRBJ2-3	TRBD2	TGTGCCAGCAGCTTAGGCAGCGGGGCGGGTACAGATACGCAGTATTTT	CASSLGSGAGTDTQYF
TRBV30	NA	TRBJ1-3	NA	TGTGCCTGGTCGGTCTCTGGAAACACCATATATTTT	CAWSVSGNTIYF